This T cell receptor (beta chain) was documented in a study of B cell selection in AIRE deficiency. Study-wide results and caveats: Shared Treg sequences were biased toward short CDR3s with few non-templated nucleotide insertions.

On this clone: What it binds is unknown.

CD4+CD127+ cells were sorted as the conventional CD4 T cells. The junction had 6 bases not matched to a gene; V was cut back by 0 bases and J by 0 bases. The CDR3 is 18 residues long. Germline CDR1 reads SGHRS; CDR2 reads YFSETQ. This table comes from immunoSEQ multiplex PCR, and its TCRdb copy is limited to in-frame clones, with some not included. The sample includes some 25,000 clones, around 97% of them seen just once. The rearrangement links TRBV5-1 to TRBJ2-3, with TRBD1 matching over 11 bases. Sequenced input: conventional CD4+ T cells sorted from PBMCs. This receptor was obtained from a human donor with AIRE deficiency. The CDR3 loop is CASSLVGQGAASTDTQYF. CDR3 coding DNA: TGCGCCAGCAGCTTGGTAGGACAGGGGGCCGCTAGCACAGATACGCAGTATTTT.